The 11 T cell receptor beta chains below all came from one sample that was sequenced in a study of spatial heterogeneity in lung cancer. Overall study results and limits: One measure, the expanded intratumoral alpha and beta TCR count, tracked tumor mutation counts.

Specified time point: sample taken at primary tumor resection. Which antigens these TCRs recognize remains unknown. TCRdb passed the 5' RACE reads through MiXCR, listing each CDR3 protein once. The data hold 4,700 or so distinct CDR3 sequences, with roughly 12% observed a single time. Sequencing used lung tumor tissue, obtained at surgery. Receptors originate from a male donor with early-stage non-small cell lung cancer.

J is TRBJ2-1 and V is TRBV19; perhaps D is TRBD1 or TRBD2 (6 bases each). The germline V gene has CDR1 LNHDA and CDR2 SQIVND (reference sequence). Trimming removed 1 base at V and 4 bases at J, with 17 bases between. The CDR3 sequence is 17 residues long. The CDR3 sequence: CASSIGTGTAGYNEQFF. As DNA, the CDR3 is TGTGCCAGTAGTATAGGAACAGGGACTGCGGGTTACAATGAGCAGTTCTTC. Supplemented by reference TRBV19 and TRBJ2-1, the full variable domain reads DGGITQSPKYLFRKEGQNVTLSCEQNLNHDAMYWYRQDPGQGLRLIYYSQIVNDFQKGDIAEGYSVSREKKESFPLTVTSAQKNPTAFYLCASSIGTGTAGYNEQFFGPGTRLTVL.

This clonotype has just a few counts. This chain connects TRBV5-1 to TRBJ2-2, with 11 positions matching TRBD1. Trimming took 7 bases from V and 3 from J; bases not matched to a gene: 8. CDR1 is SGHRS and CDR2 is YFSETQ in the germline V gene. This CDR3 is built from 16 residues. CDR3 DNA sequence: TGCGCCAGCCAAAGGACAGGGGGCGCGGACACCGGGGAGCTGTTTTTT. This gives the protein CASQRTGGADTGELFF.

This clonotype has only a few counts. The chain combines TRBV27 with TRBJ2-5; 11 bases are a match to TRBD1. The CDR3 consists of 14 residues. The germline CDR1 and CDR2 sequences are MNHEY and SMNVEV (reference sequence). The trim removed 8 bases at V and 5 bases at J, leaving 7 bases unmatched. The CDR3 region is CASHGQGAAETQYF. The CDR3 region has the DNA TGTGCCAGCCACGGACAGGGGGCTGCTGAGACCCAGTACTTC.

This clonotype was seen repeatedly, ten times or more. This chain links TRBV28 with TRBJ2-5; 9 nucleotides match TRBD1. This CDR3 spans 14 amino acids. CDR1 is MDHEN, CDR2 SYDVKM, per germline. The J segment lost 5 bases and the V segment lost 7 bases, leaving 8 bases of the junction unmatched. CDR3 amino acids: CASNIQGAGETQYF. The CDR3 bases are TGTGCCAGCAACATACAGGGGGCGGGTGAGACCCAGTACTTC. Complete variable domain (other parts from reference TRBV28 and TRBJ2-5): DVKVTQSSRYLVKRTGEKVFLECVQDMDHENMFWYRQDPGLGLRLIYFSYDVKMKEKGDIPEGYSVSREKKERFSLILESASTNQTSMYLCASNIQGAGETQYFGPGTRLLVL.

By its share, this clonotype is medium-sized. CDR3: CASSYGLADYNEQFF. The CDR3, as DNA: TGCGCCAGCAGCTATGGACTAGCGGACTACAATGAGCAGTTCTTC. V gene TRBV10-2 combines with J gene TRBJ2-1; 10 bases agree with TRBD2. The V and J ends lost 6 bases and 3 bases, in that order; junction bases with no gene match: 5. CDR3 length: 15 residues. From germline, CDR1 is WSHSY and CDR2 SAAADI.

The V call is TRBV6-1, the J call TRBJ1-6; tentatively, D is TRBD1 (5 bases). The CDR3 contains 13 residues. The V and J ends lost 4 bases and 7 bases respectively, with 8 bases between them. Per the germline V gene, CDR1 is MNHNS and CDR2 is SASEGT. CDR3 sequence reads: CASSAGGNSPLHF. In DNA form, the CDR3 reads TGTGCCAGCAGTGCGGGGGGAAATTCACCCCTCCACTTT.

The chain combines TRBV29-1 with TRBJ2-2; D unclear. The CDR3 covers 11 residues. Looked up from germline, CDR1 is SQVTM and CDR2 is ANQGSEA. In DNA, the CDR3 is TGCGGGTGGCAGGCGGACGGGGAGCTGTTTTTT. This gives the protein CGWQADGELFF.

This clonotype has more than one count but fewer than ten. The rearrangement joins TRBV6-2 or TRBV6-3 to TRBJ1-5; TRBD1 is a possible D gene (5 bases). The CDR3 totals 15 residues. Deletions cut 6 bases from V and 6 bases from J, with 18 bases between. Germline-derived CDR1 and CDR2 are MNHEY and SVGEGT. The CDR3 coding sequence is TGTGCCAGCAGCTCACCGGTAGGGGATACTCAGCCCCAGCATTTT. Its translation: CASSSPVGDTQPQHF.

This clonotype was seen at least ten times. The chain joins TRBV7-9 to TRBJ2-3, with a possible D match to TRBD2 (5 bases). Germline values: CDR1 SEHNR, CDR2 FQNEAQ (reference sequence). CDR3 length equals 18 residues. V was pared by 0 bases and J by 2 bases, with 18 bases between. CDR3 in DNA: TGTGCCAGCAGCTTAGCGATGCGACTAAGCGGACCCACAGATACGCAGTATTTT. Translation: CASSLAMRLSGPTDTQYF.

The CDR3: CSAFRSETQYF. CDR3 coding DNA: TGCAGTGCTTTTAGAAGTGAGACCCAGTACTTC. V gene TRBV20-1 combines with J gene TRBJ2-5; D remains ambiguous. CDR3 length: 11 residues. V gave up 5 bases and J gave up 5 bases, with 9 bases separating them. CDR1 and CDR2 from the germline V gene are DFQATT and SNEGSKA (reference sequence).

This clonotype was counted ten times or more. This chain uses TRBV20-1 with TRBJ2-1, with 9 bases matching TRBD1. This CDR3 is built from 12 residues. Germline lookup yields CDR1 DFQATT and CDR2 SNEGSKA (reference sequence). J lost 8 bases, V lost 6 bases, and 5 bases had no gene match. The CDR3 nucleotides are TGCAGTGCCAGACAGGGGGAGGATGAGCAGTTCTTC. The encoded protein is CSARQGEDEQFF.